The 5 T cell receptor beta chains below come from one sample, sequenced in a study of Tregs in tolerant kidney transplant recipients. Generated by immunoSEQ multiplex PCR, the TCRdb table keeps only in-frame clones and is missing some. In the table there are 50,000 to 75,000 clones, 80% to 90% of which are singletons. Sequenced here: Tregs from blood, sampled before the transplant. The receptors originated from a human donor who received a combined kidney and bone marrow transplant.

The chain has TRBV27 and TRBJ2-7, with TRBD1 as a possible D gene (5 bases). Germline CDR1 and CDR2: MNHEY and SMNVEV (reference sequence). The V end was cut by 3 bases, the J end by 2 bases, with 14 bases between. The CDR3 has 15 residues. The CDR3 sequence is CASSFRQPGPYEQYF. In DNA, the CDR3 is TGTGCCAGCAGTTTTAGACAGCCTGGGCCCTACGAGCAGTACTTC.

The chain joins TRBV14 to TRBJ2-1, with D unclear. The germline CDR1 and CDR2 sequences are SGHDN and FVKESK. V was trimmed by 4 bases and J by 2 bases, leaving 15 bases between them. The CDR3 loop spans 16 amino acids. The CDR3 region has the DNA TGTGCCAGCAGCCCCTTCTGGGCGAGAACCTACAATGAGCAGTTCTTC. It is translated as CASSPFWARTYNEQFF.

This clone was recorded only once. The chain joins TRBV21-1 to TRBJ2-7. TRBV21-1 is a documented pseudogene. The CDR3 is made up of 12 amino acids. The CDR3, as DNA: TGTGCCAGCAGCAAAGTGACCTACGAGCAGTACTTC. Translating it yields CASSKVTYEQYF.

The CDR3 nucleotides read TGTGCCAGCAGCTTAGTTGGCCAGGGAATAAGAGGCTATGGCTACACCTTC. As protein: CASSLVGQGIRGYGYTF. The V gene is TRBV7-2, the J gene TRBJ1-2, with D tentatively TRBD1 (5 bases). The CDR3 is 17 residues long. Germline-derived CDR1 and CDR2 are SGHTA and FQGNSA. With 1 base removed from V and 4 bases from J, the gap between germline ends came to 19 bases.

The chain couples TRBV5-6 to TRBJ1-2; 8 nucleotides line up with TRBD1. Germline assignment: CDR1 SGHDT and CDR2 YYEEEE. V trimming: 1 base; J trimming: 4 bases; junction bases outside the gene matches: 6. The CDR3 consists of 15 residues. The CDR3 DNA reads TGTGCCAGCAGCTTGTTTGGGACAGGCCCCTATGGCTACACCTTC. It specifies CASSLFGTGPYGYTF. The complete variable domain, with remaining parts taken from reference TRBV5-6 and TRBJ1-2, reads DAGVTQSPTHLIKTRGQQVTLRCSPKSGHDTVSWYQQALGQGPQFIFQYYEEEERQRGNFPDRFSGHQFPNYSSELNVNALLLGDSALYLCASSLFGTGPYGYTFGSGTRLTVV.